A single T cell receptor beta chain is shown here with its context. Profiling relied on immunoSEQ multiplex PCR, and the TCRdb table lists in-frame clones only, not all of them. The top ten clones hold roughly 6.5% of a sample with 65,000 to 80,000 clones, 93% of them seen once. CDR1 and CDR2 from the germline V gene are MGHRA and YSYEKL. Trimming removed 4 bases from V and 4 bases from J, with 17 bases in between. The CDR3 spans 15 residues. This sample is drawn from a study of OX40 agonist ivuxolimab in advanced cancers. Sequenced material: CD4+ or CD8+ T cells sorted from blood, taken in a trial of the OX40 agonist ivuxolimab. The receptor was isolated from an adult with an advanced solid tumor such as melanoma, head and neck, liver or kidney cancer. V gene TRBV4-1 combines with J gene TRBJ2-7, with D maybe TRBD1 (5 bases). For the CDR3, the DNA is TGCGCCAGCAGCCGAAGAGTGGGGCCCGATTACGAGCAGTACTTC. It translates to CASSRRVGPDYEQYF.